This T cell receptor beta chain was sequenced during a study of blood T cell repertoires in COVID-19 (dated by TCRdb to between 2020 and 2021). Turning to the overall study: The collaborator samples originated in the United States, Italy and Spain and spanned the acute and convalescent phases of COVID-19. The prospective study material was composed of cDNA or gDNA derived from T cells, B-cell-depleted T cells, or PBMCs. Deeply sampled blood TCRbeta repertoires from subjects exposed to, actively infected with, or recovered from COVID-19 were included in the dataset. The repertoires were released in a freely available public database meant as a resource for research on the immune response to SARS-CoV-2. Samples came from the ongoing ImmuneRACE study (first 160 participants) plus 1,254 subjects from 6 global collaborators. The sample metadata nearly always contained a de-identified subject ID, COVID-19 status, age in years and sex. HLA class I and class II types, where available, came from metadata supplied by the sample provider rather than from assay-based typing. The paper's findings and limits, for the study overall: Clinical and demographic metadata were provided uncurated, with the amount varying by source and participant.

One collaborating source in Seattle enrolled patients during active infection and followed them longitudinally through the course of disease. Whole blood was collected in K2EDTA tubes by collaborating institutions according to the institutions' own protocols. For TCRbeta analysis, collaborators shipped samples in one of three forms: frozen whole blood, isolated PBMCs, or DNA extracted from either of those sample types. For this clone: Its antigen target is currently unknown. Base qualities are missing; no much larger clone stands one base away.

TCRbeta CDR3 regions were amplified from genomic DNA by means of the immunoSEQ Assay, a bias-controlled multiplex PCR. The authors processed their data as follows. Nucleated cell counts per sample were estimated from amplification of reference gene primers within the assay. Sequence reads were collapsed and filtered to measure the absolute abundance of every unique TCRbeta CDR3 rearrangement. For each sample, productive Simpson clonality was calculated by taking the square root of Simpson's diversity index across productive rearrangements. The source is immuneACCESS, and TCRdb retained only in-frame sequences with V and J called. Part of the clones is not carried over; for the studies checked, unresolved V genes explain less than half of this, and the remainder is unexplained. That table is the source of V, J and clone size, and D and trimming were worked out from the DNA. Recorded for this sample are hundreds of thousands of clones; approximately 89% of them occurred a single time. The ten most abundant clones make up about 10% of the sample.

The V end loses 4 bases and the J end loses 0 bases, and a stretch of 13 bases separates them. Counted from cysteine to phenylalanine, this CDR3 has 15 amino acids. Only the CDR3 DNA stays, 45 bases, in frame from base 1. CDR1 and CDR2 are read off the germline V gene (reference sequence) as GTSNPN and SVGIG. The sequenced sample was peripheral blood. The sequence came from a woman aged 70-85 years with COVID-19, enrolled during active disease. This receptor chain uses TRBV30 and TRBJ1-5, and TRBD1 may be the D gene, going by 5 matching bases. The DNA sequence follows: TGTGCCTGGAAGGCAGGGCTAAATAGCAATCAGCCCCAGCATTTT. Translated, it gives CAWKAGLNSNQPQHF.